This T cell receptor beta chain appears in the sequencing data of a study of T-cell reconstitution after alpha-beta-depleted transplantation in children. Study-wide points: Fresh T-cell production supplied most of the T-cell counts and diversity seen one year after transplant. Surviving recipient T cells and thymic progenitors produced the high day-60 TCRbeta diversity seen in some patients. Reportedly, alpha-beta T cells present about two months post-transplant originated from several hundred expanded clones of graft origin.

Unique molecular identifiers tagged the TCRbeta library. TCRdb fed the PCR reads into MiXCR, producing one record per CDR3 protein. The profile shows approximately 230,000 distinct CDR3 sequences, under 30% of them singletons. A remark on this clonotype: Its antigen is as yet unknown.

After removal of 2 bases from V and 2 bases from J, the junction contained 8 bases not matched to a gene. CDR1 and CDR2 (germline): SGHRS, YFSETQ. The CDR3 extends over 18 amino acids. The sequenced sample was PBMCs, obtained before TCRalphabeta/CD19-depleted stem cell transplant. This TCR was sampled from a girl aged 2 to 9 with Fanconi anemia, due to receive a stem cell transplant. V is TRBV5-1 and J is TRBJ2-1; 12 bases map to TRBD2. CDR3 sequence reads: CASSFQTSGSGAYNEQFF. The CDR3 region has the DNA TGCGCCAGCAGCTTCCAGACTAGCGGGAGTGGCGCCTACAATGAGCAGTTCTTC.